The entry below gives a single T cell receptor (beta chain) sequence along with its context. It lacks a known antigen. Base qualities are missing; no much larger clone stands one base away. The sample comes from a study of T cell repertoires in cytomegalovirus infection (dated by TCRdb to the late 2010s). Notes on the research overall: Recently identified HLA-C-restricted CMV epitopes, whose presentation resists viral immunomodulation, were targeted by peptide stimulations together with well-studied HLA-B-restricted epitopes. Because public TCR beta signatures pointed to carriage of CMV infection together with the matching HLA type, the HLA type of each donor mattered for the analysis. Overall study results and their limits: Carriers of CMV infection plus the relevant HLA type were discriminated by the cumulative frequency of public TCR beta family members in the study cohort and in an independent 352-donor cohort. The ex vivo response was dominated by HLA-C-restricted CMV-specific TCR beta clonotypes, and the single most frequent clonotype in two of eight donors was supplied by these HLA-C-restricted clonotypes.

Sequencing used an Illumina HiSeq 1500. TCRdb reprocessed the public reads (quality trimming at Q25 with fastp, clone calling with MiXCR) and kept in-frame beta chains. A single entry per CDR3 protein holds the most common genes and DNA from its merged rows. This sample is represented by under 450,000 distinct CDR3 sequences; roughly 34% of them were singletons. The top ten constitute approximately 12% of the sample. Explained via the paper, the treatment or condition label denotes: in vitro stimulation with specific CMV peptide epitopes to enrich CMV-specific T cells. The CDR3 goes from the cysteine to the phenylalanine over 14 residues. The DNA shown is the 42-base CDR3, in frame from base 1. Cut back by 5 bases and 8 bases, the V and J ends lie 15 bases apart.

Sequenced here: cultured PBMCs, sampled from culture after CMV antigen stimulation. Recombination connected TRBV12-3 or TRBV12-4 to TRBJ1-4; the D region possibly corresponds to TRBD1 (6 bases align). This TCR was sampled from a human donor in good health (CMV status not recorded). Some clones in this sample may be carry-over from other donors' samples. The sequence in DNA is TGTGCCAGCAGTGTTCAGGGGCAAGAGGAAAAACTGTTTTTT. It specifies CASSVQGQEEKLFF.